This TCR beta chain was retrieved from a study of cytomegalovirus exposure and HLA in healthy donors (dated by TCRdb to 2016 to 2017). As for the study more broadly: In an earlier analysis of some 550 of the donors, less than 350 Gb of sequence data and 90 million to 120 million unique TCR beta sequences from 150 million to 200 million T cells were reported. Around 300 gigabases of sequencing data and 80 million or so unique TCR sequences were included in an early release covering roughly 600 HLA-typed donors. Among the approximately 400 genotyped donors, 81% belonged to the genetic ancestry cluster associated with self-reported Caucasian donors. The study was designed to test whether signatures of past pathogen exposure could be identified by cataloging public T cell receptors. The study used immunosequencing to profile the T cell repertoires of about 670 subjects and linked those repertoires to cytomegalovirus serostatus. Besides the first cohort of more than 650 subjects, a separate validation cohort made up of 120 different subjects was used. High-throughput TCR immunosequencing, statistical association of individual TCRs with disease status, and machine learning were combined to predict cytomegalovirus infection status. In a later analysis, previously published TCR beta repertoires from 500 to 750 donors were re-analyzed and high-resolution HLA genotyping was added so that TCR occurrence patterns could be studied. In the later analysis, no new phenotypic data were used to find candidate immune exposures; instead, reliance was placed on TCR beta sequences and their occurrence across donors. In an earlier analysis of 500 to 650 of the donors, high-throughput TCR beta sequencing was used to judge whether each TCR beta V gene segment behaved as functional or pseudogenic. Donor age, sex, ethnicity and CMV serostatus were compiled together with the repertoire data. Genome-wide SNP genotypes for about three fifths of the roughly 670 donors were used in a later genetic analysis, which treated that subset as a discovery cohort. Every discovery cohort repertoire had been produced on one sequencing platform. HLA typing covered class I and class II loci at four-digit resolution. The number of typed donors differed by locus: about 629-630 for A, B, C, DRB1 and DQB1; 500 to 550 for DQA1; 606 for DPA1; and 400 to 480 for DPB1. Five DR-DQ haplotypes were handled as single units for association and clustering because linkage in the cohort was strong. On average, around 200,000 unique TCR beta nucleotide sequences were sequenced per donor among more than 350 genotyped donors of the cohort, with roughly 18% of those sequences being non-productive. What the study reported, not specific to this receptor: A later analysis associated 15,000 to 20,000 TCR beta sequences with specific HLA alleles at a false discovery rate of 0.05. A later analysis found that HLA-associated TCR beta chains were more clonally expanded and had lower generation probabilities than equally common non-associated chains. Several of the top co-occurrence clusters appeared to be linked to parvovirus B19, influenza, CMV and Epstein-Barr virus, according to a later analysis. Roughly uniform sequencing depth across donors was assumed in presence/absence analyses, although this assumption may not hold. The authors suggested that the approach could potentially be extended to other disease states and immunological phenotypes. Because counts were too low, seventeen rarely observed V segments, including chromosome 9 orphons, were excluded from the earlier analysis of some 540 of the donors. Because some donors lacked HLA typing at each locus, the association tests relied only on the typed subset. Correlated functional status among segregating V segments might be attributable to linkage disequilibrium, but an unknown experimental factor could not be ruled out. While some public TCRs were present in many individuals, most TCR sequences turned up only very rarely across donors. A cluster of highly shared sequence variants was judged likely to represent a technical artifact of the sequencing pipeline. Some IMGT-functional V segments, including TRBV6-2 and TRBV6-3, could not be told apart with the 87-base-pair reads, so those segments were excluded. The study listed 150 to 200 TCR beta chains as associated with cytomegalovirus. CMV serostatus was the only immune exposure information available for the cohort. Three of the identified cytomegalovirus-associated TCR beta chains were confirmed in vitro to be specific for cytomegalovirus antigens. An association between a missense DCLRE1C variant and V-gene and J-gene trimming of TCR beta chains was found in a later genetic analysis and replicated in an independent cohort. In both the original and validation cohorts, the classifier was reported to diagnose cytomegalovirus status with high specificity and sensitivity. A later analysis found that most CMV-associated TCR beta chains appeared HLA-restricted, with HLA associations seemingly driven largely by CMV exposure. A later genetic analysis reported fewer N-insertions in productive TCRs among donors in an Asian-associated ancestry cluster than the roughly 620-donor mean. A further reported finding was that TCR beta sequences accurately predicted the HLA-A and HLA-B alleles for most subjects in the first cohort. Broadly in line with IMGT annotations, most TCR beta V segments showed up in productive rearrangements about 87% or about 30% of the time in an earlier analysis of several hundred of the donors. In a later analysis, TCR association rates were found to vary across HLA loci, with the most associated TCRs seen for DRB1 alleles and the fewest for HLA-C alleles. Assigning TCR associations to individual alleles was difficult when HLA alleles, especially DR and DQ, strongly co-occurred. This cohort had only TCR beta chains sequenced, and the lack of alpha or paired-chain data limited which features could be detected.

Library creation used the immunoSEQ multiplex PCR assay. A mixture of 60 forward primers for TCR Vbeta segments and 13 reverse primers for TCR Jbeta segments was used in the multiplex PCR. Amplification of the CDR3 region of rearranged TCR beta genes was performed with a multiplex PCR assay on genomic DNA. Amplified TCR beta libraries were sequenced as 87-base-pair reads on the Illumina HiSeq System. The authors processed their data as follows. Across the 640 or so repertoires, a later analysis counted tens of millions of unique TCR beta chains, 9.5 million to 12 million of which were shared by at least two donors. Raw reads were error-corrected and collapsed into unique sequences by a nearest-neighbor algorithm in which closely related sequences were merged to remove PCR and sequencing errors. Alignment of CDR3 sequences to IMGT reference sequences was used to assign V, D and J gene segments. For a sequence to be retained, at least a six-nucleotide match to both a V gene segment and a J gene segment was required. A rearrangement counted as productive if the CDR3 had no stop codons and remained in frame with V and J, and every other rearrangement counted as non-productive. CDR3 was defined according to IMGT convention as the region running from the second conserved V-encoded cysteine to the conserved J-encoded phenylalanine. In an earlier analysis of approximately 590 of the donors, sequences lacking an unambiguous match to a single V gene segment were excluded. In an earlier analysis of several hundred of the donors, V segments were called functional above 56.7% productive rearrangements and were called segregating when the between-donor standard deviation exceeded 5%. To diagnose cytomegalovirus status from the catalog of TCR beta chain sequences, a statistical classification framework was built. In a later analysis, V and J genes were assigned by comparing TCR nucleotide sequences against IMGT/GENE-DB human TR gene sequences. In a later analysis, CDR3 sequences and most-parsimonious VDJ recombination scenarios were assigned using the TCRdist pipeline. In a later analysis, every TCR beta chain was defined by the combination of its CDR3 amino acid sequence and its V-gene family, and reads without a unique V-gene family were dropped. To address suspected cross-contamination and a sequencing artifact, a later analysis removed roughly 580 highly shared, low-generation-probability nucleotide sequences. In a later analysis, a clonal expansion index for each public chain was calculated from normalized within-repertoire ranks of inferred template counts. In a later analysis, generation probabilities were computed with a VDJ recombination model fitted to out-of-frame rearrangements, and the resulting probabilities were checked against IGoR. A later analysis scored TCR-TCR, TCR-HLA and TCR-CMV co-occurrence with hypergeometric tests, applying a repertoire-size bias correction to TCR pairs. False discovery rates were estimated in a later analysis by permuting HLA or CMV assignments 20 times. In a later analysis, co-occurring TCRs were grouped using DBSCAN, and TCRdist sequence similarity was added for clustering within HLA-allele-positive subsets. Co-occurrence clustering excluded repertoires with fewer than 30,000 or more than 120,000 public chains, plus five with anomalous nucleotide sharing. TCRdb stores this immuneACCESS table with in-frame sequences only. Part of the clones is absent; in the studies checked, under half of the shortfall reflects unresolved V genes, and no reason is known for the rest. V and J calls and clone size come straight from that table; D and trimming were deduced from the DNA. This sample comprises around 200,000 clones, roughly 80% of them detected only once. Around 15% of the sample comes from the top ten.

This clone turned up a few times. Its antigen remains unidentified. The sample holds no much larger clone one base away, and base qualities are not on file. The cohort comprised around 700 healthy bone marrow donors. At the time of sampling, all cohort members were nominally healthy, though unrecorded immune exposures were likely present. The donor was CMV seronegative and was included in the group of a few hundred seronegative cohort members. Every donor gave a peripheral blood sample, and the peripheral blood mononuclear cells from that sample were used for TCR beta sequencing. The Qiagen DNeasy Blood Extraction Kit was used to extract genomic DNA from the blood cell samples. V is pruned by 5 bases and J by 4 bases, leaving 3 bases of the junction without a gene match. Including cysteine and phenylalanine, the CDR3 has 14 amino acids. Only the CDR3 DNA is retained, 42 bases long and in frame from the first base. The germline V gene supplies CDR1 MDHEN and CDR2 SYDVKM.

The sequence came from a man between 40 and 49 years old in good health and CMV-seronegative. This sequence uses TRBV28 and TRBJ1-1; TRBD1 matches 11 bases in the middle. Sequencing used PBMCs. The DNA sequence is given as TGTGCCAGCAGTGGGACAGGGGGAATCACTGAAGCTTTCTTT. Translated, it gives CASSGTGGITEAFF. Where the CDR3 stops, the reference TRBV28 and TRBJ1-1 genes take over; the full variable domain is DVKVTQSSRYLVKRTGEKVFLECVQDMDHENMFWYRQDPGLGLRLIYFSYDVKMKEKGDIPEGYSVSREKKERFSLILESASTNQTSMYLCASSGTGGITEAFFGQGTRLTVV.